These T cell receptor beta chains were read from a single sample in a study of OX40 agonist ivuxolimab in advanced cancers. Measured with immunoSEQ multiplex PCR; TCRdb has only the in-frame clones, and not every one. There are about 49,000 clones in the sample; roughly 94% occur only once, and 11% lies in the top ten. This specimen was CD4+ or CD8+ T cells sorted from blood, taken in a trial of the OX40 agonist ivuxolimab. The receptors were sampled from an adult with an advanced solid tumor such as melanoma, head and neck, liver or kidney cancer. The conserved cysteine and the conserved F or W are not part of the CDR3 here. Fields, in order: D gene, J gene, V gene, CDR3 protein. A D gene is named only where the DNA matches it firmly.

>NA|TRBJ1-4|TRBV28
ASGTPELTTNEKLF
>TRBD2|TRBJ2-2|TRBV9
ASSVELAPEVGELF
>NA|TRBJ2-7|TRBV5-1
ASSFPTYEQY
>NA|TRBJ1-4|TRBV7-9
ASSLAAGFSEKLF
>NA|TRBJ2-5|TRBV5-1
ASSLPGQLETQY
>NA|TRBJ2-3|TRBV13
ASSLFDTDTQY
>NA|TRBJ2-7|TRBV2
ASSEALLALSAYEQY
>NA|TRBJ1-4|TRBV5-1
ASSLEGREEKLF
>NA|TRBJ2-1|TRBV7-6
ASSLGNEQF
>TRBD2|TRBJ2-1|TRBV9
ASNVAGLAGVDEQF
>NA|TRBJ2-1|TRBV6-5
ASSYGLGYNEQF
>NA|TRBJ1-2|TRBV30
AWRGDYGYT
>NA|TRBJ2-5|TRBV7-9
ASSRVGETQY
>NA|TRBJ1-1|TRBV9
ASSETANTEAF
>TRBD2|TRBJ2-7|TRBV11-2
ASNPGLAGGYEQY
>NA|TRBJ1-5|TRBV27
ASSLTGGTTRNQPQH
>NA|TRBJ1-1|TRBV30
AWQEYTEAF
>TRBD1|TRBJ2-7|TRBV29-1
SVRTGDYEQY
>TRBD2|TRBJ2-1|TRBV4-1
ASSQRTSGSRNEQF
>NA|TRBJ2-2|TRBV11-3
ASSSQSRELF
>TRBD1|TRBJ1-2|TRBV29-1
SAEDFPADRVRYGYT
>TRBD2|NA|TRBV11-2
ASSFSLAETYEQY
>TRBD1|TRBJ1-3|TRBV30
AWKNYRGLGNTIY
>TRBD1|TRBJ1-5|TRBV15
ATSSDRAQPQH
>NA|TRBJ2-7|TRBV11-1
ASSLGGTGYEQY
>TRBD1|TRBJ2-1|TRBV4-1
ASSQGRDQGAFNEQF
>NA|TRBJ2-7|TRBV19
ASTSDGGSYEQY
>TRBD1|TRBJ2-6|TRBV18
ASSPPDRIGSGTNVLT